What follows is one T cell receptor (beta chain) and its context. The sample originates from a study of blood T cell repertoires in COVID-19. Study summary: Acute and convalescent COVID-19 specimens originated in the United States, Italy and Spain.

In the original workflow: Amplified reference gene primers provided the basis for estimating nucleated cell counts. The method was immunoSEQ multiplex PCR; TCRdb's version includes in-frame clones alone and lacks a portion of them. That table is the source of V, J and clone size, and D and trimming were worked out from the DNA. Among around 200,000 clones, about 85% were seen once, and the ten largest hold approximately 1%. Germline lookup yields CDR1 MNHEY and CDR2 SMNVEV (reference sequence). V was shortened by 4 bases and J by 5 bases, with 14 bases between the two germline ends. The CDR3 totals 15 residues.

Sequencing used peripheral blood. The rearrangement links TRBV27 to TRBJ2-2; a weak D match, TRBD1 (5 bases). This TCR came from a man in his thirties or forties with acute or convalescent COVID-19. The CDR3 loop reads CASSSVPTATGELFF. The CDR3 nucleotides read TGTGCCAGCAGTTCTGTTCCGACAGCAACCGGGGAGCTGTTTTTT.